This T cell receptor beta chain was identified in a study of cytomegalovirus exposure and HLA in healthy donors. The CDR3 consists of 11 residues. V was trimmed by 6 bases and J by 6 bases, leaving 5 bases between them. Germline loops: CDR1 LNHDA, CDR2 SQIVND (reference sequence). This clone was picked up a small number of times. At the time of sampling, donors were nominally healthy, though unrecorded immune exposures were likely. The primer mix had 60 Vbeta and 13 Jbeta primers. TCRdb's table, derived via immunoSEQ multiplex PCR, lists solely in-frame clones and lacks some. Of about 250,000 clones listed, 80% were seen once; the top ten hold 0.3%.

Sample: PBMCs. The sequence derives from a girl aged 2-10 years in good health and CMV-seronegative. The chain couples TRBV19 to TRBJ2-2; a weak D match, TRBD2 (5 bases). CDR3 nucleotides: TGTGCCAGTAGGGAGGCCGGGGAGCTGTTTTTT. The encoded protein is CASREAGELFF.